The clone carrying this T cell receptor beta chain was found a few times. The V gene lost 2 bases and the J gene lost 0 bases, with 8 bases spanning the gap. Per the germline V gene, CDR1 is MNHEY and CDR2 is SVGEGT. CDR3 length: 15 amino acids. Under the authors' procedure: Scientists estimated how many nucleated cells there were by amplifying reference gene primers. Here immunoSEQ multiplex PCR was the method, and the copy in TCRdb shows in-frame clones only, minus some. V and J calls and clone size come straight from that table; D and trimming were deduced from the DNA. The table has around 700,000 clones, around 90% seen once. The data belong to a study of blood T cell repertoires in COVID-19. Across the study: Acute and convalescent COVID-19 specimens originated in the United States, Italy and Spain. Sample material is recorded as cDNA or gDNA derived from T cells, B-cell-depleted T cells, or PBMCs.

The sample taken for sequencing was peripheral blood. The TCR sequence derives from a woman in her late teens or twenties with acute or convalescent COVID-19. The genes are TRBV6-2 or TRBV6-3 and TRBJ1-3, with unresolved D. CDR3 coding DNA: TGTGCCAGCAGTTACGAAGCGAGCTCTGGAAACACCATATATTTT. Protein product: CASSYEASSGNTIYF.